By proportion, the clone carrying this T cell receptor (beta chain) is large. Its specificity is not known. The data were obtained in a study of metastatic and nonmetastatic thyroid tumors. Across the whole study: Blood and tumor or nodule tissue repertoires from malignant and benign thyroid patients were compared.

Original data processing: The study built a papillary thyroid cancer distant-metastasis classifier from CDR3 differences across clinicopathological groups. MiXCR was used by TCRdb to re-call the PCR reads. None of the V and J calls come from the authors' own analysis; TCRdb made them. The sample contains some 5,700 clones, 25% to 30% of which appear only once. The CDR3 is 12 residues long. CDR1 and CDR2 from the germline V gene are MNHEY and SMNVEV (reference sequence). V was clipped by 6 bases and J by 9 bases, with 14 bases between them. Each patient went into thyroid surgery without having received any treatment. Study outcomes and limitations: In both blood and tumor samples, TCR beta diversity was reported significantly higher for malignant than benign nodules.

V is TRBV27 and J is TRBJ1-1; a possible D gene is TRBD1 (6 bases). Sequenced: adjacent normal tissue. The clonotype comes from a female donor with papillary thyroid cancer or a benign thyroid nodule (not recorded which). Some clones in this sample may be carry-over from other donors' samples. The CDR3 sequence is CASSSNRAKAFF. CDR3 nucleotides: TGTGCCAGCAGCTCAAACAGGGCAAAAGCTTTCTTT.